This entry describes one T cell receptor (beta chain). Its target is not known. Every patient with CD3G deficiency had evidence of autoimmunity. Regulatory (CD25-high CD127-low) and conventional (CD25-low CD127-high) CD4+ T cells were sorted separately. With V trimmed by 5 bases and J by 6 bases, 5 bases remained unmatched. The CDR3 has 14 amino acids. The germline V gene encodes CDR1 MDHEN and CDR2 SYDVKM. This specimen belongs to a study of regulatory T cells. Amplification used 52 TRBV primers and 13 TRBJ primers. Produced via immunoSEQ multiplex PCR; TCRdb's table is partial and in-frame only. The table records around 32,000 clones, under 95% of them present only once. Overall study findings and caveats: Skewed V and J usage and few unique V-J pairs marked patient repertoires, most in Tregs. In CD3G-deficient patients, conventional CD4+ T cells were enriched for hydrophobic CDR3 residues at positions 6 and 7.

Input material: conventional CD4+ T cells sorted from blood. The rearrangement uses TRBV28 and TRBJ1-2, with TRBD1 matching over 11 bases. This receptor was taken from a person between 18 and 35 years old with CD3G deficiency. CDR3 coding DNA: TGTGCCAGCAGTACGCCGGGACAGGGGGATGGCTACACCTTC. Translating gives CASSTPGQGDGYTF.